This T cell receptor beta chain was obtained from a study of shared clonotypes between healthy human individuals. Notes on the study in general: Inspection by rarefaction showed sorted-subset sequencing to be incomplete despite large depth.

CD45RO negativity and positive selection for CCR7 defined naive CD8 cells, a population that excluded terminally differentiated effector memory CD45RA+ cells. Trimming cost V 0 bases and J 2 bases, with 11 bases left between them. CDR1 is PRHDT and CDR2 is FYEKMQ in the germline V gene (reference sequence). The CDR3 spans 16 residues. Remarks on this clone: Its antigen remains unidentified.

Evenly divided among several immunoSEQ plates was the genomic DNA of each subset. Under the authors' procedure: Filtering differed for immunoSEQ, which gave only junction sequences without quality scores. Repertoires were generated with immunoSEQ multiplex PCR, while TCRdb's copy carries only in-frame clones and drops some. V and J calls plus clone size are reproduced from that table; the DNA served to infer D and trimming. Of 2 million to 2.5 million clones detected, roughly 91% appear once; the ten largest clones hold around 1.7%. The sample comprised naive CD8+ T cells from PBMCs. This clonotype was obtained from a man in his late teens or twenties in good health. Some clones in this sample may be carry-over from other donors' samples. V usage is TRBV13 and J usage is TRBJ1-3; tentative D call: TRBD1 (5 bases). CDR3 sequence reads: CASSLGKGSPGNTIYF. DNA of the CDR3: TGTGCCAGCAGCTTAGGAAAGGGGTCCCCTGGAAACACCATATATTTT.